What follows are 16 T cell receptor beta chains derived from one specimen sequenced in a study of cytomegalovirus exposure and HLA in healthy donors. Only in-frame clones appear in the TCRdb table, and some are missing; sequencing was by immunoSEQ multiplex PCR. The table shows 260,000 or so clones, with around 87% occurring only once. The sample was PBMCs. Receptors were obtained from a woman aged 18-35 years in good health and CMV-seronegative.

V gene TRBV10-3 combines with J gene TRBJ1-1; no clear D. The CDR3 is 14 amino acids. The V end was cut by 4 bases, the J end by 3 bases, with 12 bases between. Germline V gene data show CDR1 as ENHRY and CDR2 as SYGVKD. CDR3 sequence: CAISVTGEDTEAFF. The CDR3 DNA sequence: TGTGCCATCAGTGTTACTGGGGAGGACACTGAAGCTTTCTTT.

This chain joins TRBV19 and TRBJ2-1; the D is unclear. The V end lost 1 base, the J end lost 4 bases, and 5 bases lay between the germline ends. Germline V gene sequence: CDR1 LNHDA, CDR2 SQIVND (reference sequence). The CDR3 has 13 amino acids. The CDR3 reads CASSIGVYNEQFF. The CDR3 nucleotides are TGTGCCAGTAGTATAGGCGTTTACAATGAGCAGTTCTTC.

This chain connects TRBV5-6 to TRBJ1-2, with 8 positions matching TRBD1. The J segment lost 4 bases and the V segment lost 1 base, leaving 6 bases of the junction unmatched. The CDR3 sequence is 15 residues long. Germline-derived CDR1 and CDR2 are SGHDT and YYEEEE. The CDR3 bases are TGTGCCAGCAGCTTGACAGGGGGTATCGCCTATGGCTACACCTTC. Translated, it gives CASSLTGGIAYGYTF.

The chain employs TRBV4-1 and TRBJ2-7, with 8 positions matching TRBD2. The CDR3 has 15 residues. Germline V CDR1 and CDR2: MGHRA, YSYEKL. The V gene end was trimmed by 4 bases and the J gene end by 2 bases; junction bases not matched to a gene: 7. CDR3 sequence: CASSLSPGRAYEQYF. CDR3 nucleotides: TGCGCCAGCAGCCTTAGCCCCGGGAGGGCCTACGAGCAGTACTTC.

V gene TRBV28 combines with J gene TRBJ1-3, with 11 bases that match TRBD1. The ends lost 7 bases at V and 6 bases at J; junction bases unmatched: 2. Looked up from germline, CDR1 is MDHEN and CDR2 is SYDVKM. CDR3 size: 13 residues. CDR3 amino acids: CASMDRGPNTIYF. The CDR3 nucleotides read TGTGCCAGCATGGACAGGGGGCCAAACACCATATATTTT.

This chain connects TRBV28 to TRBJ2-7, with TRBD2 matching 13 bases. The CDR3 consists of 15 residues. The trim removed 6 bases at V and 6 bases at J, leaving 8 bases unmatched. CDR1 is MDHEN, CDR2 SYDVKM, per germline. In DNA, the CDR3 is TGTGCCAGCAGCCGCCGGACTAGCGGGAGAATCGAGCAGTACTTC. Translated, it gives CASSRRTSGRIEQYF.

This clone was counted a single time. Other DNA sequences in the sample encode the same CDR3. The chain has TRBV5-1 and TRBJ2-7; TRBD1 matches 7 bases. The CDR3 runs 13 residues. Germline CDR1 SGHRS, CDR2 YFSETQ. V gave up 3 bases and J gave up 3 bases; unmatched junction bases: 3. The CDR3 region is CASSWDSFYEQYF. The CDR3 bases are TGCGCCAGCAGCTGGGACAGCTTCTACGAGCAGTACTTC.

The V call is TRBV14, the J call TRBJ2-7; 10 bases are a match to TRBD1. Germline CDR1 reads SGHDN; CDR2 reads FVKESK. The V segment lost 8 bases and the J segment 4 bases; nucleotides outside the gene matches: 14. The CDR3 runs 16 residues. The CDR3 nucleotides read TGTGCCAGCGACCGAGGACCGGGACAGGGGATTTACGAGCAGTACTTC. It translates to CASDRGPGQGIYEQYF.

The chain couples TRBV5-1 to TRBJ2-3; possible D gene TRBD2, 6 bases. The CDR3 loop spans 13 amino acids. Germline CDR1 and CDR2: SGHRS and YFSETQ. V was shortened by 4 bases and J by 5 bases, with 11 bases between the two germline ends. In nucleotides, the CDR3 is TGCGCCAGCAGCGGGACTGCGGGAGATACGCAGTATTTT. It codes for CASSGTAGDTQYF.

This chain joins TRBV5-6 and TRBJ2-5, with D possibly being TRBD1 (6 bases). In germline, CDR1 is SGHDT, CDR2 YYEEEE. This CDR3 comprises 15 residues. Trimming shortened V by 2 bases and J by 4 bases, and 15 bases separated the two germline ends. CDR3 residues: CASSFPRTGRETQYF. CDR3 nucleotide sequence: TGTGCCAGCAGCTTTCCCAGAACAGGGAGAGAGACCCAGTACTTC.

This chain uses TRBV7-9 with TRBJ1-1; 10 nucleotides line up with TRBD1. The CDR3 runs 17 residues. CDR1 and CDR2 from the germline V gene are SEHNR and FQNEAQ (reference sequence). V gave up 5 bases and J gave up 1 base; unmatched junction bases: 10. CDR3 residues: CASSPWTGGGRNTEAFF. The DNA of the CDR3 is TGTGCCAGCAGCCCATGGACAGGGGGAGGTCGGAACACTGAAGCTTTCTTT.

CDR3 sequence: CASSQLTGGNTEAFF. The CDR3 nucleotides read TGCGCCAGCAGCCAACTTACAGGGGGGAACACTGAAGCTTTCTTT. The chain recombines TRBV4-1 with TRBJ1-1, with 8 bases lining up with TRBD1. Unmatched junction bases numbered 3, after V lost 2 bases and J lost 1 base. Germline values: CDR1 MGHRA, CDR2 YSYEKL. CDR3 length equals 15 residues.

J is TRBJ2-3 and V is TRBV4-1; 15 bases match TRBD2. CDR3 length equals 16 residues. Germline CDR1 is MGHRA and CDR2 is YSYEKL. After removal of 3 bases from V and 5 bases from J, the junction contained 3 bases not matched to a gene. The CDR3 here is CASSHGLAGGQDTQYF. CDR3 DNA: TGCGCCAGCAGCCACGGACTAGCGGGAGGGCAAGATACGCAGTATTTT.

The gene calls are TRBV6-1 and TRBJ2-2, with TRBD1 matching 7 bases. CDR3 length: 15 residues. Germline V gene data show CDR1 as MNHNS and CDR2 as SASEGT. The ends lost 2 bases at V and 1 base at J; junction bases unmatched: 1. CDR3 region: CASSEYRGNTGELFF. The CDR3 DNA reads as TGTGCCAGCAGTGAATACAGGGGGAACACCGGGGAGCTGTTTTTT.

The chain employs TRBV5-1 and TRBJ2-7; 9 nucleotides align to TRBD1. V shed 3 bases, J shed 5 bases, and the junction held 6 bases outside the gene matches. Germline CDR1 is SGHRS and CDR2 is YFSETQ. The length of the CDR3 is 14 residues. The CDR3 loop reads CASSSGTGTHEQYF. CDR3 coding DNA: TGCGCCAGCAGCTCCGGGACAGGGACACACGAGCAGTACTTC.

The gene calls are TRBV6-5 and TRBJ1-3; D remains ambiguous. CDR1 and CDR2 from the germline V gene are MNHEY and SVGAGI. This CDR3 is 13 amino acids long. The V end lost 6 bases, the J end lost 0 bases, and 6 bases lay between the germline ends. The CDR3 protein is CASRLISGNTIYF. The CDR3 DNA reads TGTGCCAGCAGGCTAATCTCTGGAAACACCATATATTTT.